This TCR beta chain was sequenced for a study of T cell responses to AZD1222 COVID-19 vaccine. Trimming pared 6 bases from V and 1 base from J, leaving 7 bases between. CDR3 size: 12 residues. Germline V gene sequence: CDR1 MNHEY, CDR2 SVGAGI. Study-wide points: CD4 TCRs linked to vaccination spanned spike, dominating at 160-218 and 743-854. Among those given AZD1222, only 5 to 7 were seropositive at baseline.

TCRdb keeps only in-frame clones here, not all; method: immunoSEQ multiplex PCR. The table has nearly 110,000 clones, about 85% seen once; the top ten hold about 5%. Second-dose intervals near 4 or 12 weeks were combined. Worth noting for this clone: The antigen remains undetermined.

The TCR sequence derives from an adult who received the AZD1222 COVID-19 vaccine. Sequenced material: peripheral blood, taken 28 days after the second AZD1222 dose. The V call is TRBV6-5, the J call TRBJ2-7; no clear D gene. CDR3 amino acids: CASSPTSYEQYF. CDR3 nucleotides: TGTGCCAGCAGCCCAACATCCTACGAGCAGTACTTC.